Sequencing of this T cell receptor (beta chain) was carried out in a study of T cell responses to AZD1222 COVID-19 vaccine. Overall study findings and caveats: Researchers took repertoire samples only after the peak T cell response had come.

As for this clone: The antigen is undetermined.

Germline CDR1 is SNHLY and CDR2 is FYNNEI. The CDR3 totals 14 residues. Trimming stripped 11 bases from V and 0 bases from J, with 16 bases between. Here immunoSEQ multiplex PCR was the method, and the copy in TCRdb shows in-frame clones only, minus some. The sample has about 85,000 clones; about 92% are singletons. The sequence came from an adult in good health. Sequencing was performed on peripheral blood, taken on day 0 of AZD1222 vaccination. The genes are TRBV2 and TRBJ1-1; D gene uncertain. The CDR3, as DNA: TGTGCCGCGAGTGACGCCGGGATGAACACTGAAGCTTTCTTT. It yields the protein CAASDAGMNTEAFF.